This T cell receptor beta chain was identified during a study of cytomegalovirus exposure and HLA in healthy donors. Findings of the study overall: Earlier analysis looked at TCR beta V segments, and most were productive about 87% or about 30% of the time. Researchers reported in a later analysis that common viral pathogens appeared linked to several top clusters. HLA restriction was apparent for most CMV-associated TCR beta chains in a later analysis.

Per the germline V gene, CDR1 is SQVTM and CDR2 is ANQGSEA. This CDR3 comprises 14 residues. After removal of 3 bases from V and 8 bases from J, the junction contained 10 bases not matched to a gene. The PCR had 60 Vbeta and 13 Jbeta primers. Profiling relied on immunoSEQ multiplex PCR, and the TCRdb table lists in-frame clones only, not all of them. The sample consists of approximately 110,000 clones, roughly 76% of them appearing once. Remarks on this clone: Its antigen is undetermined.

The TCR comes from a woman aged 55-69 years in good health and CMV-seropositive. The specimen was PBMCs. V and J are TRBV29-1 and TRBJ1-2; 9 positions agree with TRBD1. The DNA for the CDR3 is TGCAGCGTTGACCGAAGGACAGGGGTAAACGGCTACACCTTC. Its translation: CSVDRRTGVNGYTF.